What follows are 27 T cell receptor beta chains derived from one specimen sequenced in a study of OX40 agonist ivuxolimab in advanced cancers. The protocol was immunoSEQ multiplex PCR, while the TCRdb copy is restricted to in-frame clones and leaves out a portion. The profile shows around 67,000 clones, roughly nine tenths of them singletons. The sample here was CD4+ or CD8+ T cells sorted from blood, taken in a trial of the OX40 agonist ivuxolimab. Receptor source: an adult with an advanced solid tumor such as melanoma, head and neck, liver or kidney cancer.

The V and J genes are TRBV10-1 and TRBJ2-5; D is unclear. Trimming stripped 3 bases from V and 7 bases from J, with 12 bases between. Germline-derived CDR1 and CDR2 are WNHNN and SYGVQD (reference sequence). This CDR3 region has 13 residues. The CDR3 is CASSDGLKRTQYF. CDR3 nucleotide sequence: TGCGCCAGCAGTGACGGTTTAAAGAGGACCCAGTACTTC.

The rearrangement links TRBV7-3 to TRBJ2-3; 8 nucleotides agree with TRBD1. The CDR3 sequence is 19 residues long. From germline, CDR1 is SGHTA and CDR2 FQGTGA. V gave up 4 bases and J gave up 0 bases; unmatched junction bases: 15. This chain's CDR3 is CASSSTRTGQGASTDTQYF. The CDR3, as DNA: TGTGCCAGCAGCTCGACACGGACAGGGCAGGGGGCTAGCACAGATACGCAGTATTTT.

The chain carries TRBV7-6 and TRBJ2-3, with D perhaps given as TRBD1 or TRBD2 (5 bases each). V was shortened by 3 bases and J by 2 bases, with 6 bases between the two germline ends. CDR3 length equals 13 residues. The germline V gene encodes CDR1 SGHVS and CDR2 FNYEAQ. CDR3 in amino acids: CASSLGTTDTQYF. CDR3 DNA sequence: TGTGCCAGCAGCTTGGGGACCACAGATACGCAGTATTTT.

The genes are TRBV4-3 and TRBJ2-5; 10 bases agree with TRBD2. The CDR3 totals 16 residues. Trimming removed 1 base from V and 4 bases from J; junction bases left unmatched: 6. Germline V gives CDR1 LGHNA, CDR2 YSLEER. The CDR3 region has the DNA TGCGCCAGCAGCCAAGGGGCCAGCGGGGGGGTAGAGACCCAGTACTTC. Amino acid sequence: CASSQGASGGVETQYF.

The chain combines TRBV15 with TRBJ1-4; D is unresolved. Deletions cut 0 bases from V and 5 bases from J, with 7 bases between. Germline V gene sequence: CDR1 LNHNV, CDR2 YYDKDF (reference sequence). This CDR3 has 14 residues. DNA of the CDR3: TGTGCCACCAGCAGAGATTTGGGGAATGAAAAACTGTTTTTT. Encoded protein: CATSRDLGNEKLFF.

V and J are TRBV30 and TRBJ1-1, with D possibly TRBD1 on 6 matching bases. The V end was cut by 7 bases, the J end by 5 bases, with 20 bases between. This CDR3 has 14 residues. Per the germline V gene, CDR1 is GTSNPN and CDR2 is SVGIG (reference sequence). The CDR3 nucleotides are TGTGCCTTGATCTGGGGGGGCCTAAAGACTGAAGCTTTCTTT. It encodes CALIWGGLKTEAFF.

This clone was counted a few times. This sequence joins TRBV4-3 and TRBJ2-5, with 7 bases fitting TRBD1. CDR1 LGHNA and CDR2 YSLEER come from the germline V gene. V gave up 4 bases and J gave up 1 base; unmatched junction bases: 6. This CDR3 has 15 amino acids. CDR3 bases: TGCGCCAGCAGCCGAAGGGGGACAGCCCAAGAGACCCAGTACTTC. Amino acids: CASSRRGTAQETQYF.

The CDR3 DNA reads as TGTGCCAGCAGTGAGACGGGGTCGAACACTGAAGCTTTCTTT. Translated: CASSETGSNTEAFF. The J gene is TRBJ1-1, the V gene TRBV6-4; D gene unclear. Trimming shortened V by 3 bases and J by 1 base, and 9 bases separated the two germline ends. Germline-derived CDR1 and CDR2 are MRHNA and SNTAGT. This CDR3 is built from 14 residues.

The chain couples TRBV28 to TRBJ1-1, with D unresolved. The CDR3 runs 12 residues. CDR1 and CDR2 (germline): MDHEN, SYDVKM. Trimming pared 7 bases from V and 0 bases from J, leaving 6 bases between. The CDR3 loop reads CASTTMNTEAFF. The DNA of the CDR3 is TGTGCCAGCACAACCATGAACACTGAAGCTTTCTTT.

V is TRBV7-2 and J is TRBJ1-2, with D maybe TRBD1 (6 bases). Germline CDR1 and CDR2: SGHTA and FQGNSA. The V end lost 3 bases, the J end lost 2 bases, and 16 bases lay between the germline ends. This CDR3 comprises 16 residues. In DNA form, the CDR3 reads TGTGCCAGCAGCTTCTCCAGGGGAACAACGAACTATGGCTACACCTTC. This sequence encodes CASSFSRGTTNYGYTF.

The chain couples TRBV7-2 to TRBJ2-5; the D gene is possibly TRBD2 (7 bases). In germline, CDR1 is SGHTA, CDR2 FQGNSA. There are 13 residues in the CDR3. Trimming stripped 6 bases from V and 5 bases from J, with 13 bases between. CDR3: CASSRGGGETQYF. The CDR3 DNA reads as TGTGCCAGCAGTCGCGGGGGCGGCGAGACCCAGTACTTC.

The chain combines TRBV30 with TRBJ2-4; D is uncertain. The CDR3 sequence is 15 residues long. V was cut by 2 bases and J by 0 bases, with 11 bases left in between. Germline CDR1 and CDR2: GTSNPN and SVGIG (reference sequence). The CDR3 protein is CAWSSGRVAKNIQYF. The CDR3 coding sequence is TGTGCCTGGAGTTCCGGAAGGGTAGCCAAAAACATTCAGTACTTC.

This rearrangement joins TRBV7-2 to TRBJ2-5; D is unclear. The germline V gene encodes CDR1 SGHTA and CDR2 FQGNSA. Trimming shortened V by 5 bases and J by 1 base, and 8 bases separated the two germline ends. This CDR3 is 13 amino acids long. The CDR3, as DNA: TGTGCCAGCAGCGAACAAGGCCAAGAGACCCAGTACTTC. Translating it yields CASSEQGQETQYF. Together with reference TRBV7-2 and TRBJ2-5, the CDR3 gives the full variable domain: GAGVSQSPSNKVTEKGKDVELRCDPISGHTALYWYRQSLGQGLEFLIYFQGNSAPDKSGLPSDRFSAERTGGSVSTLTIQRTQQEDSAVYLCASSEQGQETQYFGPGTRLLVL.

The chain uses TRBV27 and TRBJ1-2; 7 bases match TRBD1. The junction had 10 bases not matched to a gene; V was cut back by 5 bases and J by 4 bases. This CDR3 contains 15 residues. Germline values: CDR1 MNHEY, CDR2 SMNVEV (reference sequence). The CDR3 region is CASSPRQGLRYGYTF. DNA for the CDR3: TGTGCCAGCAGTCCGCGACAGGGTCTGCGCTATGGCTACACCTTC.

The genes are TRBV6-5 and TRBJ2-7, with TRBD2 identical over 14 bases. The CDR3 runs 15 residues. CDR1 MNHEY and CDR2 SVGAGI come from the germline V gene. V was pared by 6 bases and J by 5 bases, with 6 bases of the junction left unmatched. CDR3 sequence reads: CASRTGTSGRNEQYF. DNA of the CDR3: TGTGCCAGCAGAACCGGGACTAGCGGGAGAAACGAGCAGTACTTC.

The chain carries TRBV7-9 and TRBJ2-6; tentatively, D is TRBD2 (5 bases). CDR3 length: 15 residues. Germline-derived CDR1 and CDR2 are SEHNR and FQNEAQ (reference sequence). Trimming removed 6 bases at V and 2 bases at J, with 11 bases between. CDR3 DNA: TGTGCCAGCAGGCCCACCGGGGCTGGGGCCAACGTCCTGACTTTC. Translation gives CASRPTGAGANVLTF.

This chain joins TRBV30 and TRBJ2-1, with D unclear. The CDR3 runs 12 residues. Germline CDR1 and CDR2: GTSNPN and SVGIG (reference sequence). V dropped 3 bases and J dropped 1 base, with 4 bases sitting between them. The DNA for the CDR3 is TGTGCCTGGAGGGGGTCCTACAATGAGCAGTTCTTC. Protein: CAWRGSYNEQFF. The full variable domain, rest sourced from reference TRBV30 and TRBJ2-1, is SQTIHQWPATLVQPVGSPLSLECTVEGTSNPNLYWYRQAAGRGLQLLFYSVGIGQISSEVPQNLSASRPQDRQFILSSKKLLLSDSGFYLCAWRGSYNEQFFGPGTRLTVL.

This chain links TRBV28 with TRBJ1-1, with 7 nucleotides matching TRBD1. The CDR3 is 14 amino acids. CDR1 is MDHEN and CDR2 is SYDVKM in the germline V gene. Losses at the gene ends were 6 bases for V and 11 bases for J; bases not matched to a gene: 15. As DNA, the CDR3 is TGTGCCAGCAGACCTGCTGGACAGGCTTACCGGGCTTTCTTT. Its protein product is CASRPAGQAYRAFF. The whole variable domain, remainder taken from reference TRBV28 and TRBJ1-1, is DVKVTQSSRYLVKRTGEKVFLECVQDMDHENMFWYRQDPGLGLRLIYFSYDVKMKEKGDIPEGYSVSREKKERFSLILESASTNQTSMYLCASRPAGQAYRAFFGQGTRLTVV.

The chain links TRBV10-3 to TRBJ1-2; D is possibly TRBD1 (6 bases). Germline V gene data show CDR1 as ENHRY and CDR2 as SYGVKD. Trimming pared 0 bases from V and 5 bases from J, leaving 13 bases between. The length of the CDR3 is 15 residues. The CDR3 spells CAISESGGREYGYTF. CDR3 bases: TGTGCCATCAGTGAGTCCGGGGGGCGAGAATATGGCTACACCTTC.

The CDR3 sequence is CASSLNRMNEQFF. The CDR3 coding sequence is TGTGCCAGCAGCTTAAACAGGATGAATGAGCAGTTCTTC. V is TRBV7-3 and J is TRBJ2-1; D is possibly TRBD1 (5 bases). V shed 1 base and J shed 7 bases, with 8 bases lying between them. CDR1 is SGHTA and CDR2 is FQGTGA in the germline V gene. CDR3 size: 13 residues. Filled out from reference TRBV7-3 and TRBJ2-1, the complete variable domain reads GAGVSQTPSNKVTEKGKYVELRCDPISGHTALYWYRQSLGQGPEFLIYFQGTGAADDSGLPNDRFFAVRPEGSVSTLKIQRTERGDSAVYLCASSLNRMNEQFFGPGTRLTVL.

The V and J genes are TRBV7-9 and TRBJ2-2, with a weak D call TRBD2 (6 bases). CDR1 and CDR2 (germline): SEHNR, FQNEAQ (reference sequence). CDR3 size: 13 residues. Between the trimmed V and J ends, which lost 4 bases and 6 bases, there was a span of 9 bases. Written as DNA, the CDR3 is TGTGCCAGCAGCTCGGGACTCTCCGGGGAGCTGTTTTTT. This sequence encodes CASSSGLSGELFF.

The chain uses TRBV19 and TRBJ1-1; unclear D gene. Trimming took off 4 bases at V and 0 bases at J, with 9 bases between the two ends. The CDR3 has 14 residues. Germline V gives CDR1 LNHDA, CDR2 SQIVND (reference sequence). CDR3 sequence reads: CASSSTSLNTEAFF. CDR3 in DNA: TGTGCCAGTAGTAGCACGTCATTGAACACTGAAGCTTTCTTT.

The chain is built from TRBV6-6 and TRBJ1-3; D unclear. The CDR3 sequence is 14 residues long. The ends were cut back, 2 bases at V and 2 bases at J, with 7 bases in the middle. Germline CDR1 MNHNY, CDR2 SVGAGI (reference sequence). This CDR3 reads CASSYGSAGNTIYF. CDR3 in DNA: TGTGCCAGCAGTTACGGCAGTGCTGGAAACACCATATATTTT.

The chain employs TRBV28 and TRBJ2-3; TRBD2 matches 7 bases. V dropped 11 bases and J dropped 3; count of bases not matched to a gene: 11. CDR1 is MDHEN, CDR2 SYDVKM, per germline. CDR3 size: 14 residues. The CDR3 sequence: CAAAGLKITDTQYF. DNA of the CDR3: TGTGCCGCAGCGGGACTCAAGATAACAGATACGCAGTATTTT.

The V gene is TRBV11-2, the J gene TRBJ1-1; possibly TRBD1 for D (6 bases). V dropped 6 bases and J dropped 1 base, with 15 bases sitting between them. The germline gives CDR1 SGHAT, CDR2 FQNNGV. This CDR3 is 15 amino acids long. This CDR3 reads CASRSTGSWNTEAFF. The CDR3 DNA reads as TGTGCCAGCAGATCAACAGGGTCGTGGAACACTGAAGCTTTCTTT. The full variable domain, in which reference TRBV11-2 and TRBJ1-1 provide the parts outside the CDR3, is EAGVAQSPRYKIIEKRQSVAFWCNPISGHATLYWYQQILGQGPKLLIQFQNNGVVDDSQLPKDRFSAERLKGVDSTLKIQPAKLEDSAVYLCASRSTGSWNTEAFFGQGTRLTVV.

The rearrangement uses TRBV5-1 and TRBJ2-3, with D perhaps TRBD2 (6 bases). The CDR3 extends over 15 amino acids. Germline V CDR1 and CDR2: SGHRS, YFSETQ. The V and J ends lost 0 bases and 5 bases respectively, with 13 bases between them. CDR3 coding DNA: TGCGCCAGCAGCTTGGCAGGACCCGGGGGAGATACGCAGTATTTT. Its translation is CASSLAGPGGDTQYF.

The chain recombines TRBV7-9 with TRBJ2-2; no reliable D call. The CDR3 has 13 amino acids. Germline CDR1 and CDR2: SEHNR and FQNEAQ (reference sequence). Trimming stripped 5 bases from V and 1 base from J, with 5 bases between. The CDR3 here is CASSPLNTGELFF. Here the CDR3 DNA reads TGTGCCAGCAGCCCCCTGAACACCGGGGAGCTGTTTTTT.